This paragraph reports one T cell receptor beta chain. The antigen this receptor binds is unknown. No base quality values were provided; no much bigger clone lies one nucleotide off. Trimming removed 3 bases from V and 5 bases from J; the gene matches leave 8 bases unexplained. The CDR3 holds 16 amino acids from the cysteine to the phenylalanine. Left in the record is the CDR3 DNA by itself, 48 bases read in frame from the first base. CDR1 is given as MGHDK and CDR2 as SYGVNS, both from the germline V gene. The data were taken from a study of blood T cell repertoires in COVID-19 (dated by TCRdb to the early 2020s). Context from the whole study: The collaborator samples originated in the United States, Italy and Spain and spanned the acute and convalescent phases of COVID-19. The material from the prospective study consisted of cDNA or gDNA derived from T cells, B-cell-depleted T cells, or PBMCs. Subjects who had been exposed to COVID-19, were actively infected with it, or had recovered from it provided the deeply sampled blood TCRbeta repertoires that made up the dataset. The repertoires were released in a freely available public database intended as a resource for research on the immune response to SARS-CoV-2. Samples came from the ongoing ImmuneRACE study (first 160 participants) plus 1,254 subjects from 6 global collaborators. The sample metadata nearly always contained a de-identified subject ID, COVID-19 status, age in years and sex. HLA class I and class II types, where available, came from metadata supplied by the sample provider rather than from assay-based typing.

TCRbeta CDR3 regions were amplified from genomic DNA by means of the immunoSEQ Assay, a bias-controlled multiplex PCR. Per the source publication's procedure: Nucleated cell counts per sample were estimated from amplification of reference gene primers within the assay. Sequence reads were collapsed and filtered to measure the absolute abundance of every unique TCRbeta CDR3 rearrangement. Productive Simpson clonality was computed per sample as the square root of Simpson's diversity index over productive rearrangements. In its TCRdb copy, this immuneACCESS table keeps in-frame sequences only and misses some clones. Where compared with another copy, unresolved V genes explain less than half of these, and the others have no known cause. V, J and clone size are taken as reported in that table, and D and trimming were inferred from the DNA itself. The sample includes around 270,000 clones, with approximately 92% observed a single time. The ten largest clones capture around 2.6% of the sample.

What the study reported, not specific to this receptor: The quantity of clinical and demographic metadata differed by source and by participant and was supplied without curation.

One collaborating source in Seattle enrolled patients while the patients were actively infected and followed the patients over time throughout the course of disease. Each collaborating institution followed its own protocols to collect whole blood in K2EDTA tubes. For TCRbeta analysis, collaborators shipped samples as frozen whole blood, isolated PBMCs, or DNA extracted from either of those sample types. The sequence joins TRBV25-1 to TRBJ2-1; TRBD1 lines up with 9 middle nucleotides. The TCR originated in a young adult with COVID-19, enrolled during active disease. The sample was peripheral blood. The DNA sequence is as follows: TGTGCCAGCAGTGATGCTGGACAGGGGATCAACAATGAGCAGTTCTTC. This codes for CASSDAGQGINNEQFF.